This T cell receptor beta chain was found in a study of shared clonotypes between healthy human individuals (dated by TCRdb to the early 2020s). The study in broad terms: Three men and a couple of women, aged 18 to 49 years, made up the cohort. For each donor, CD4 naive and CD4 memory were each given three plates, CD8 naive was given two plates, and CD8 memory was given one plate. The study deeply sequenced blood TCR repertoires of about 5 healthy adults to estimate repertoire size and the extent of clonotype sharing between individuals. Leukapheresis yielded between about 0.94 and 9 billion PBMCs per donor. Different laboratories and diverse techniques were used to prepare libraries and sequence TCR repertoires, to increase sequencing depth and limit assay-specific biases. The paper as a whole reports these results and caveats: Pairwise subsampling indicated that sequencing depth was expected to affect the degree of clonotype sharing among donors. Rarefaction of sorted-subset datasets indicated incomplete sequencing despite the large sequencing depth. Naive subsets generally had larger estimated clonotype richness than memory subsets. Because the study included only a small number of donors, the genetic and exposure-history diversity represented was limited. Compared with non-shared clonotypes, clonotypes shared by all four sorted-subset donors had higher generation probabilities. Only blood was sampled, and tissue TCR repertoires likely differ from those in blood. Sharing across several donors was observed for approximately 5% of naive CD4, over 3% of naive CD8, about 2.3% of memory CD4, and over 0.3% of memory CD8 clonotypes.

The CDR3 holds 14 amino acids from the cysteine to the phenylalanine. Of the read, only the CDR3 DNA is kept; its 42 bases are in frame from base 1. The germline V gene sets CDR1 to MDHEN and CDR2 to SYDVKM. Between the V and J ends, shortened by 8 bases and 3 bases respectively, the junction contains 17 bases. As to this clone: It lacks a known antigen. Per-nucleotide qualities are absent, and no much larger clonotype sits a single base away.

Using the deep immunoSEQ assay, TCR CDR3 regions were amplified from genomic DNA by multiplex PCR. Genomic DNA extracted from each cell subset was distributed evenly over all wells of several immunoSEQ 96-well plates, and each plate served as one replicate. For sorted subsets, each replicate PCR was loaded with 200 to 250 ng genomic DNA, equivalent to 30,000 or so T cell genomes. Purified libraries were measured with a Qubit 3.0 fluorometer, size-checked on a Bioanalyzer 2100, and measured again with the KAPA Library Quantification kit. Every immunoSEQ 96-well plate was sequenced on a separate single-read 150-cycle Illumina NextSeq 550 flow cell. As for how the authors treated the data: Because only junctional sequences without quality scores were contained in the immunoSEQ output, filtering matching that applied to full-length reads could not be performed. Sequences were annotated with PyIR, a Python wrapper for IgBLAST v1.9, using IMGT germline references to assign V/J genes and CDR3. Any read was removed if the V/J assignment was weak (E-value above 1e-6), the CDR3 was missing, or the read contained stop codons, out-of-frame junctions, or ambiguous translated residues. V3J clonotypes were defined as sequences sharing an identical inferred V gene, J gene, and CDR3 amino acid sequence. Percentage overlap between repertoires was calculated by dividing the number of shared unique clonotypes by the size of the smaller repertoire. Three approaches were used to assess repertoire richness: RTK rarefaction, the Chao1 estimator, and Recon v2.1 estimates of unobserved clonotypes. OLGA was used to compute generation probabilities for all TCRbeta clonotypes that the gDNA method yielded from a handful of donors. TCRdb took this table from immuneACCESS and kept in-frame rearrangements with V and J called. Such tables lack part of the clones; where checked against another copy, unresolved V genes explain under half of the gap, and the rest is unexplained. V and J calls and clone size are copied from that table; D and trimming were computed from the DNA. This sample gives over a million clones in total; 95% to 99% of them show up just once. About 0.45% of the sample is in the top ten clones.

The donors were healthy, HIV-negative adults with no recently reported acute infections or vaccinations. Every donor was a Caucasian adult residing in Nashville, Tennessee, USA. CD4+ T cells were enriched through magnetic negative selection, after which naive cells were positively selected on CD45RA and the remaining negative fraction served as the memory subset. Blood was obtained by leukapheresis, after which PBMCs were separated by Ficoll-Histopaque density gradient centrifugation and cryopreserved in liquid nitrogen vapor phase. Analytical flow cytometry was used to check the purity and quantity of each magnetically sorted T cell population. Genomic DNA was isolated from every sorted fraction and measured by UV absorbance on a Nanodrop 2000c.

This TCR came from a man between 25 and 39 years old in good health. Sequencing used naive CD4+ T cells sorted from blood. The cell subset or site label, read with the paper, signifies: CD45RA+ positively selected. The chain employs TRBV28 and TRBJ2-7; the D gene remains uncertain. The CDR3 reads CASPNGFRLYEQYF. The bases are TGTGCCAGCCCAAACGGGTTTCGTCTCTACGAGCAGTACTTC.